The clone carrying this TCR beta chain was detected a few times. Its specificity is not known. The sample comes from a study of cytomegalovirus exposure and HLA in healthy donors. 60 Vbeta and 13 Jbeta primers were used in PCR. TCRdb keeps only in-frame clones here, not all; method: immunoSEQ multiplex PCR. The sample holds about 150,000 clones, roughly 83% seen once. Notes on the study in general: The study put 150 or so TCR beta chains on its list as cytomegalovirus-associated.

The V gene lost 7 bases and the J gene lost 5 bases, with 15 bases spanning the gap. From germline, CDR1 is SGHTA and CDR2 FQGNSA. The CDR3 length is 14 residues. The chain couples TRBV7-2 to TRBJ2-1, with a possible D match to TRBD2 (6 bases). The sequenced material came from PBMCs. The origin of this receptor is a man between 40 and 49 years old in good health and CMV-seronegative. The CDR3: CASTSMAGNNEQFF. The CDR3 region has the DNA TGTGCCAGCACCTCCATGGCGGGGAACAATGAGCAGTTCTTC.